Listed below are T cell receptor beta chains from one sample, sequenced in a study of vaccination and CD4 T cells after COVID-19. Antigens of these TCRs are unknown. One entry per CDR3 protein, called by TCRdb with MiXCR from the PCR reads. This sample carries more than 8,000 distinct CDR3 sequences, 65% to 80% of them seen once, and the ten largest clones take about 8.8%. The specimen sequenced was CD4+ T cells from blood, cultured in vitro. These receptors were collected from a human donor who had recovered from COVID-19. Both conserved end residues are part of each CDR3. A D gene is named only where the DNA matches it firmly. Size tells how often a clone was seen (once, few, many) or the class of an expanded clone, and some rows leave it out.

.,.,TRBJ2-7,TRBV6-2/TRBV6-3,TGTGCCAGCGCCATACTCGGAGACTTCCGGGAGATTTACTCCTACGAGCAGTACTTC,CASAILGDFREIYSYEQYF
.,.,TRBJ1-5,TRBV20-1,TGCAGTGCTAGAGATGGAACCCCGACTGGGCCCCAGCATTTT,CSARDGTPTGPQHF
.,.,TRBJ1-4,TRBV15,TGTGCCAGCACCGAGGGGGGAAGCCTCAAGGAAAAACTGTTTTTT,CASTEGGSLKEKLFF
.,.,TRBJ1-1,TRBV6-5,TGTGCCAGCAGTTACCGGGGTGGGGGATGGACTGAAGCTTTCTTT,CASSYRGGGWTEAFF
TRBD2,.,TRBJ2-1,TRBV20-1,TGCAGTGCGGACCGCGGGAGCCTGGGGAATGAGCAGTTCTTC,CSADRGSLGNEQFF
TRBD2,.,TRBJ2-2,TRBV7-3,TGTGCCAGCAGCTTAACCGGACTAGCGGATGGATACGGGGAGCTGTTTTTT,CASSLTGLADGYGELFF
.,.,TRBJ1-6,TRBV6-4,TGTGCCAGCAGTGCCGGGACAAACTTTTCACCCCTCCACTTT,CASSAGTNFSPLHF
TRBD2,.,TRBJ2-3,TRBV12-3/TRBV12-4,TGTGCCAGCAGTATGACTAGCGGGAGGACAGATACGCAGTATTTT,CASSMTSGRTDTQYF
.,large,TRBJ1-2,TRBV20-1,TGCAGTGCTCGAAACCACCGAACCGGGTCGGTCTATGGCTACACCTTC,CSARNHRTGSVYGYTF
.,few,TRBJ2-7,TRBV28,TGTGCCAGCAGGAGTGCGGGGAGTTCGGCCGAGCAGTACTTC,CASRSAGSSAEQYF
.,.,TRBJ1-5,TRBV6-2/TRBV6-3,TGTGCCAGCAGAGCTTTAGGGTCGGTGAGCAATCAGCCCCAGCATTTT,CASRALGSVSNQPQHF
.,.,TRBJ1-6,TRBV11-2,TGTGCCAGCAGCTTACTTCAGGGCAGCTCCTATAATTCACCCCTCCACTTT,CASSLLQGSSYNSPLHF
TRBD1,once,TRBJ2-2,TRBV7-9,TGTGCCAGCAGCTTCCGACAGGGGGTGAATGCGGGGAACACCGGGGAGCTGTTTTTT,CASSFRQGVNAGNTGELFF
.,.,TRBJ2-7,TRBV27,TGTGCCAGCAGCCTTTACGGGACTTACTACGAGCAGTACTTC,CASSLYGTYYEQYF
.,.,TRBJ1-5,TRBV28,TGTGCCAGCAGGCGGGGGGGGGCGGGTCAGCCCCAGCATTTT,CASRRGGAGQPQHF
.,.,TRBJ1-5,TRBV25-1,TGTGCCAGCAGTGAATCTAATCAGCCCCAGCATTTT,CASSESNQPQHF
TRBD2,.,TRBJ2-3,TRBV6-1,TGTGCCAGCAGTGAGGCGGGAGGGCCACATACGCAGTATTTT,CASSEAGGPHTQYF